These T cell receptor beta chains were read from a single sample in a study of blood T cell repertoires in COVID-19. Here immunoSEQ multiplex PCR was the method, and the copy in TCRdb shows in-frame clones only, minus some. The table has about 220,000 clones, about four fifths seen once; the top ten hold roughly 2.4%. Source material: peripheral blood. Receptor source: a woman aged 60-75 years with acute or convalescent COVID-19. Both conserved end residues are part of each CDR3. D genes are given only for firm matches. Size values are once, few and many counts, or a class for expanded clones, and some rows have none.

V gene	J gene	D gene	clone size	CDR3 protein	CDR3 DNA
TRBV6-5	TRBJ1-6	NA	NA	CATQGLGSYNSPLHF	TGTGCCACCCAGGGTTTAGGGTCCTATAATTCACCCCTCCACTTT
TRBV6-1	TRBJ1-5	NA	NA	CASSEHSNQPQHF	TGTGCCAGCAGTGAACATAGCAATCAGCCCCAGCATTTT
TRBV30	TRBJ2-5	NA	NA	CAWSVTDSVQETQYF	TGTGCCTGGAGTGTAACCGACAGCGTTCAAGAGACCCAGTACTTC
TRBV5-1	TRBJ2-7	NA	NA	CASSLLRGGGYEQYF	TGCGCCAGCAGCTTGTTGAGGGGAGGAGGTTACGAGCAGTACTTC
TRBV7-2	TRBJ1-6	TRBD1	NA	CASSRQGNSPLHF	TGTGCCAGCAGCAGACAGGGGAATTCACCCCTCCACTTT
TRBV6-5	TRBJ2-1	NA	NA	CASSLETGAYNEQFF	TGTGCCAGCAGTTTAGAGACAGGCGCCTACAATGAGCAGTTCTTC
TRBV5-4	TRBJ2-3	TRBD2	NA	CASSLRLAGVTDTQYF	TGTGCCAGCAGCCTCCGACTAGCGGGGGTGACAGATACGCAGTATTTT
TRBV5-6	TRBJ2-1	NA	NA	CASSLYAEFARVSPEQFF	TGTGCCAGCAGCTTGTACGCTGAATTCGCGAGAGTGAGTCCTGAGCAGTTCTTC
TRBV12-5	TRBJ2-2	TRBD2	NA	CASGSLAGAAGELFF	TGTGCTAGTGGTTCCCTAGCGGGGGCGGCCGGGGAGCTGTTTTTT
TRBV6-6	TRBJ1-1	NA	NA	CASSYDVQGMNTEAFF	TGTGCCAGCAGTTACGACGTCCAGGGCATGAACACTGAAGCTTTCTTT
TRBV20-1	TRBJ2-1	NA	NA	CSANDGGEQFF	TGCAGTGCAAACGACGGAGGTGAGCAGTTCTTC
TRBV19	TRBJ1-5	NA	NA	CASSPRNQPQHF	TGTGCCAGTTCCCCTAGAAATCAGCCCCAGCATTTT
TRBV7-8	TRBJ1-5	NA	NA	CASSPPWVRGQPQHF	TGTGCCAGCAGCCCCCCCTGGGTTAGGGGTCAGCCCCAGCATTTT
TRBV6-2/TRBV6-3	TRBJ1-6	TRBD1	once	CASSDRGLSPLHF	TGTGCCAGTAGTGACAGGGGGCTTTCACCCCTCCACTTT
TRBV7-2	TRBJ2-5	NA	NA	CASSFPQGLQETQYF	TGTGCCAGCAGCTTTCCTCAGGGATTACAAGAGACCCAGTACTTC
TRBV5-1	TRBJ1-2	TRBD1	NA	CASSPGTGVLGGYTF	TGCGCCAGCAGCCCCGGGACAGGGGTTTTGGGAGGCTACACCTTC
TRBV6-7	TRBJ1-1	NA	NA	CASSYPAPEGVNTEAFF	TGTGCCAGCAGTTACCCCGCACCCGAGGGGGTGAACACTGAAGCTTTCTTT
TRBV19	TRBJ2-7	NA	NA	CASSIKDSYEQYF	TGTGCCAGTAGTATAAAGGACAGCTACGAGCAGTACTTC
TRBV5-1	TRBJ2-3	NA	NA	CASSLDFSDTQYF	TGCGCCAGCAGCTTGGACTTCTCAGATACGCAGTATTTT
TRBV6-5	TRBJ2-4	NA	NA	CASSGTGSGKNIQYF	TGTGCCAGCAGCGGCACAGGGTCTGGCAAAAACATTCAGTACTTC
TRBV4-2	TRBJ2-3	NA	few	CASSQEAGPRADTQYF	TGTGCCAGCAGCCAAGAGGCGGGCCCGAGAGCAGATACGCAGTATTTT
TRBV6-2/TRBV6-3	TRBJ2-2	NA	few	CASSYTLHLELFF	TGTGCCAGCAGTTACACCTTACACCTGGAGCTGTTTTTT
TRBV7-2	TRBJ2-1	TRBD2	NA	CASSFGTSGGEQFF	TGTGCCAGCAGCTTTGGGACTAGCGGGGGTGAGCAGTTCTTC
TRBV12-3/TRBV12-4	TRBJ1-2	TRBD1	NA	CASSLWQGDGYTF	TGTGCCAGCAGTTTATGGCAGGGGGATGGCTACACCTTC
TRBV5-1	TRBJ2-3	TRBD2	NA	CATRYGGGPDTQYF	TGCGCCACCCGATACGGGGGGGGTCCAGATACGCAGTATTTT
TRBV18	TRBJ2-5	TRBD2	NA	CASSPGLAGVSETQYF	TGTGCCAGCTCGCCTGGACTAGCGGGGGTGTCAGAGACCCAGTACTTC
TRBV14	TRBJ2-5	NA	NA	CASSQEALPFATQYF	TGTGCCAGCAGCCAAGAGGCCCTTCCTTTTGCGACCCAGTACTTC
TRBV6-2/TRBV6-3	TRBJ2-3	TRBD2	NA	CASSPPSGGADTQYF	TGTGCCAGCAGTCCCCCTAGCGGGGGGGCGGATACGCAGTATTTT
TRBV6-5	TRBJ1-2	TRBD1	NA	CASRTGGLDYGYTF	TGTGCCAGCAGGACAGGGGGTCTAGACTATGGCTACACCTTC
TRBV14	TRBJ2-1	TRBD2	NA	CASSQEYGGGENNEQFF	TGTGCCAGCAGCCAAGAGTACGGCGGGGGGGAGAACAATGAGCAGTTCTTC
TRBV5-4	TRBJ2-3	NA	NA	CASRQDGGMGTDTQYF	TGTGCCAGCAGACAAGACGGGGGAATGGGCACAGATACGCAGTATTTT
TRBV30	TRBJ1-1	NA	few	CAWIFGRLREKGTEAFF	TGTGCCTGGATCTTCGGTCGGCTTCGGGAGAAGGGCACTGAAGCTTTCTTT
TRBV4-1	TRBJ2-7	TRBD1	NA	CASSQDGAGGYEQYF	TGCGCCAGCAGCCAAGATGGGGCAGGGGGCTACGAGCAGTACTTC
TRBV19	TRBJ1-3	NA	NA	CASSRDILVGGNTIYF	TGTGCCAGTAGTAGGGACATCCTTGTTGGTGGAAACACCATATATTTT
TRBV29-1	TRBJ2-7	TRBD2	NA	CSVGGAGTSSEQYF	TGCAGCGTCGGGGGGGCTGGGACTTCGAGCGAGCAGTACTTC
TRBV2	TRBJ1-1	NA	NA	CASSYSPEAFF	TGTGCCAGCAGTTATAGCCCTGAAGCTTTCTTT
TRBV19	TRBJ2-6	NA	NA	CASEDRPPSSGANVLTF	TGTGCCAGCGAGGACAGACCACCCAGCTCTGGGGCCAACGTCCTGACTTTC
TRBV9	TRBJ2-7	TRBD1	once	CASSVLRQGEKSYEQYF	TGTGCCAGCAGCGTCCTTCGGCAGGGGGAAAAGAGCTACGAGCAGTACTTC
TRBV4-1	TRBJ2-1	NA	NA	CASSQGGYSYNEQFF	TGCGCCAGCAGCCAAGGGGGCTACTCCTACAATGAGCAGTTCTTC
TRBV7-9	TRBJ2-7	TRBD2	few	CASSPGTSSYEQYF	TGTGCCAGCAGCCCCGGGACTAGCTCCTACGAGCAGTACTTC
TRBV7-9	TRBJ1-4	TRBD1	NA	CASSLVTWGQYNEKLFF	TGTGCCAGCAGCTTAGTCACCTGGGGACAGTATAATGAAAAACTGTTTTTT
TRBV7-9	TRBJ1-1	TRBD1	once	CASSPGQGRTEAFF	TGTGCCAGCAGCCCCGGACAGGGAAGGACTGAAGCTTTCTTT
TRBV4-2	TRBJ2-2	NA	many	CASSQGAGYTGELFF	TGTGCCAGCAGCCAAGGGGCGGGGTACACCGGGGAGCTGTTTTTT
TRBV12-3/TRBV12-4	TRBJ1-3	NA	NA	CASTAGDGNTIYF	TGTGCCAGCACCGCAGGGGACGGAAACACCATATATTTT
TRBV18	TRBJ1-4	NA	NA	CASSPQVLATNEKLFF	TGTGCCAGCTCACCCCAGGTTCTTGCAACTAATGAAAAACTGTTTTTT
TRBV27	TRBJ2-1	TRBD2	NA	CASSSLGGGYNEQFF	TGTGCCAGCAGTTCCCTGGGGGGGGGCTACAATGAGCAGTTCTTC
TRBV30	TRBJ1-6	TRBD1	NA	CAWSAGQGVSPLHF	TGTGCCTGGAGCGCGGGACAGGGGGTTTCACCCCTCCACTTT
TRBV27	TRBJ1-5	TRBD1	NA	CASSWTGTQPQHF	TGTGCCAGCAGTTGGACAGGGACTCAGCCCCAGCATTTT
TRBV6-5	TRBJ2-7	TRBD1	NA	CASSYGTGGNEQYF	TGTGCCAGCAGTTACGGGACAGGGGGTAACGAGCAGTACTTC
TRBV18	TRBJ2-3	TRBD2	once	CASSQLAGVGPDTQYF	TGTGCCAGCTCACAACTAGCGGGGGTAGGTCCAGATACGCAGTATTTT
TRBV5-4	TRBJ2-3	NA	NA	CASSLQVETQYF	TGTGCCAGCAGCCTCCAGGTTGAGACGCAGTATTTT
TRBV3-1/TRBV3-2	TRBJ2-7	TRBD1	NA	CASSQGENGTETYEQYF	TGTGCCAGCAGCCAAGGGGAGAACGGGACAGAAACCTACGAGCAGTACTTC